These 7 T cell receptor beta chains originate from one sample sequenced in a study of T cell responses to AZD1222 COVID-19 vaccine. Measured with immunoSEQ multiplex PCR; TCRdb has only the in-frame clones, and not every one. The table shows approximately 100,000 clones, with about nine tenths occurring only once. This specimen consisted of peripheral blood, obtained on day 0 of AZD1222 vaccination. The receptors were gathered from an adult in good health.

The V call is TRBV4-1, the J call TRBJ1-1, with TRBD1 identical over 8 bases. This CDR3 is built from 15 residues. Germline V gene lookup returns CDR1 MGHRA and CDR2 YSYEKL. The junction had 8 bases not matched to a gene; V was cut back by 4 bases and J by 4 bases. The CDR3 region is CASSRGQGGGTEAFF. In DNA, the CDR3 is TGCGCCAGCAGCCGTGGACAGGGTGGGGGCACTGAAGCTTTCTTT.

The rearrangement uses TRBV5-1 and TRBJ1-6, with a tentative D call TRBD1 (6 bases). CDR3 size: 15 residues. The ends were cut back, 4 bases at V and 3 bases at J, with 11 bases in the middle. Germline V lookup: CDR1 SGHRS, CDR2 YFSETQ. Written as DNA, the CDR3 is TGCGCCAGCAGCCTAGGACAGAACTATAATTCACCCCTCCACTTT. It is translated as CASSLGQNYNSPLHF. Based on the CDR3 plus reference TRBV5-1 and TRBJ1-6, the full variable domain is KAGVTQTPRYLIKTRGQQVTLSCSPISGHRSVSWYQQTPGQGLQFLFEYFSETQRNKGNFPGRFSGRQFSNSRSEMNVSTLELGDSALYLCASSLGQNYNSPLHFGNGTRLTVT.

This chain links TRBV6-6 with TRBJ1-3, with TRBD1 as a possible D gene (6 bases). V lost 5 bases, J lost 0 bases, and 17 bases lay in between. The CDR3 runs 17 residues. Germline V gene sequence: CDR1 MNHNY, CDR2 SVGAGI (reference sequence). CDR3 in amino acids: CASSPFTDSSSGNTIYF. The CDR3 DNA follows: TGTGCCAGCAGTCCCTTTACGGACAGTAGCTCTGGAAACACCATATATTTT.

The rearrangement joins TRBV28 to TRBJ2-7; TRBD2 is a possible D gene (6 bases). Germline CDR1 MDHEN, CDR2 SYDVKM. CDR3 length: 12 residues. The chain's CDR3 is CAHGTEGYEQYF. As DNA, the CDR3 is TGTGCGCACGGGACGGAGGGCTACGAGCAGTACTTC.

The chain joins TRBV19 to TRBJ1-5, with a weak D call TRBD1 (5 bases). The CDR3 spans 18 residues. V lost 8 bases and J 0 bases, leaving 23 bases between the germline ends. From germline, CDR1 is LNHDA and CDR2 SQIVND (reference sequence). CDR3 region: CASHPRAGRQPSNQPQHF. The CDR3 nucleotides are TGTGCCAGTCACCCGAGAGCGGGGCGACAGCCTAGCAATCAGCCCCAGCATTTT.

The rearrangement uses TRBV10-3 and TRBJ2-7; 7 positions match TRBD2. The trim removed 0 bases at V and 6 bases at J, leaving 5 bases unmatched. Germline CDR1 is ENHRY and CDR2 is SYGVKD. This CDR3 has 14 residues. The CDR3: CAISESRLAREQYF. CDR3 coding DNA: TGTGCCATCAGTGAGTCCCGACTAGCCCGCGAGCAGTACTTC.

The chain employs TRBV6-1 and TRBJ1-3; 10 nucleotides match TRBD1. Trimming removed 4 bases from V and 0 bases from J; junction bases left unmatched: 9. This CDR3 is 18 amino acids long. Germline CDR1 reads MNHNS; CDR2 reads SASEGT. CDR3 in amino acids: CASSGPRGQGHSGNTIYF. Written as DNA, the CDR3 is TGTGCCAGCAGTGGACCAAGGGGACAGGGGCACTCTGGAAACACCATATATTTT.